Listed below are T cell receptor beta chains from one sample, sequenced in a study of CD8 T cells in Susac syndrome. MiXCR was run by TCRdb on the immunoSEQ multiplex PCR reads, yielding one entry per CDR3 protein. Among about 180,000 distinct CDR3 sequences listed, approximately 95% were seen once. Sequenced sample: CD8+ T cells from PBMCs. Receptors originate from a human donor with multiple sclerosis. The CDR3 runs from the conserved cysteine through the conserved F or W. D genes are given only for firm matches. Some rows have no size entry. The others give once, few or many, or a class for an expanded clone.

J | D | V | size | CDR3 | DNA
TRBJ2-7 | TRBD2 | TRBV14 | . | CASSGRGRAFYEQYF | TGTGCCAGCAGCGGGCGCGGGAGGGCCTTTTACGAGCAGTACTTC
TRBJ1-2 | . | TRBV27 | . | CASSHPGLSHGYTF | TGTGCCAGCAGTCACCCCGGACTTTCTCATGGCTACACCTTC
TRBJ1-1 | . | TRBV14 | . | CASSPFKYMNTEAFF | TGTGCCAGCAGCCCGTTTAAGTACATGAACACTGAAGCTTTCTTT
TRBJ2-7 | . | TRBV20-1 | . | CSARDLGPSYEQYF | TGCAGTGCTAGAGATCTAGGACCATCCTACGAGCAGTACTTC
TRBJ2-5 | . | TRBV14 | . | CASSQDLVGVYQETQYF | TGTGCCAGCAGCCAAGATTTGGTGGGGGTATACCAAGAGACCCAGTACTTC
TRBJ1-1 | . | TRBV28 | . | CASSLDDRRTEAFF | TGTGCCAGCAGTCTCGACGACAGGCGCACTGAAGCTTTCTTT
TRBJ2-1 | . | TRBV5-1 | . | CASSLKLQSYNEQFF | TGCGCCAGCAGCTTGAAGCTTCAATCCTACAATGAGCAGTTCTTC
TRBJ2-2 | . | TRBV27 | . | CASSLWGAGELFF | TGTGCCAGCAGTTTATGGGGTGCCGGGGAGCTGTTTTTT
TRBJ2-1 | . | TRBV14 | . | CANLECGGARSYNEQFF | TGTGCCAACCTCGAATGCGGGGGCGCGAGGTCCTACAATGAGCAGTTCTTC
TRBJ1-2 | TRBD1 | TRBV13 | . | CASSRQGQPLYGYTF | TGTGCCAGCAGCCGACAGGGACAGCCCCTCTATGGCTACACCTTC
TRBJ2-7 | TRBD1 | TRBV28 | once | CASRDLGQAYEQYF | TGTGCCAGCAGAGATCTGGGACAGGCCTACGAGCAGTACTTC
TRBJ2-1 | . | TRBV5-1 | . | CASSLRSGNYNEQFF | TGCGCCAGCAGCTTGAGAAGCGGAAATTACAATGAGCAGTTCTTC
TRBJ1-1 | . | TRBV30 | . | CAWNDGGQTEAFF | TGTGCCTGGAACGACGGAGGGCAAACTGAAGCTTTCTTT
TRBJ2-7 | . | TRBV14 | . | CASSQLNYEQYF | TGTGCCAGCAGCCAGCTCAATTACGAGCAGTACTTC
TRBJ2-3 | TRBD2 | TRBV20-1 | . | CSARDASGVPDTQYF | TGCAGTGCTAGAGATGCCAGCGGGGTGCCCGATACGCAGTATTTT
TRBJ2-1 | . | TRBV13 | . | CASSLQPGLGETSYNEQFF | TGTGCCAGCAGCCTGCAACCGGGACTTGGCGAAACTTCCTACAATGAGCAGTTCTTC
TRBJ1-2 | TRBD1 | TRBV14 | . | CASSLRRGQTYGYTF | TGTGCCAGCAGCCTACGGCGGGGACAGACGTATGGCTACACCTTC
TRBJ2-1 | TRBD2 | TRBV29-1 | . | CSVPEREGTYNEQFF | TGCAGCGTTCCTGAGCGGGAGGGCACGTACAATGAGCAGTTCTTC
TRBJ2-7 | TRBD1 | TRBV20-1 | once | CSARGTPGQSREQYF | TGCAGTGCTAGAGGCACCCCGGGACAGTCGCGAGAGCAGTACTTC
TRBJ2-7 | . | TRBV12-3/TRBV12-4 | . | CASSFGRATTYEQYF | TGTGCCAGCAGTTTTGGCAGGGCCACCACCTACGAGCAGTACTTC
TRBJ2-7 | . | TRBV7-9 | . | CASSWELTATYEQYF | TGTGCCAGCAGCTGGGAACTGACAGCCACCTACGAGCAGTACTTC
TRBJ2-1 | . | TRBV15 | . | CATSRTDWSSYNEQFF | TGTGCCACCAGCAGAACAGACTGGTCCTCCTACAATGAGCAGTTCTTC
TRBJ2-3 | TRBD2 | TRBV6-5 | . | CASSYGMEREMSTDTQYF | TGTGCCAGCAGTTACGGCATGGAGCGGGAGATGAGTACAGATACGCAGTATTTT